Listed below are T cell receptor beta chains from one sample, sequenced in a study of T cell responses to AZD1222 COVID-19 vaccine. The repertoire was sequenced with immunoSEQ multiplex PCR; TCRdb's copy has only in-frame clones and lacks some. The sample has 150,000 or so clones, roughly 91% seen once; the top ten hold 1.4%. Specimen: peripheral blood, collected on day 0 of AZD1222 vaccination. Source of these receptors: an adult in good health. Both conserved end residues are part of each CDR3. Each record gives: V gene, J gene, clone size, D gene, CDR3 protein, CDR3 DNA. The D gene is left open where the match is weak. Some rows mark clone size as missing; the rest say once, few, many or name a class of expanded clone.

>TRBV6-5|TRBJ1-2|NA|TRBD1
CASSYSPGQGYGYTF
TGTGCCAGCAGTTACTCGCCCGGACAGGGCTATGGCTACACCTTC
>TRBV5-1|TRBJ2-1|NA|TRBD1
CASSSIRDRGPNEQFF
TGCGCCAGCAGCTCAATCCGGGACAGGGGACCCAATGAGCAGTTCTTC
>TRBV7-9|TRBJ1-4|NA|NA
CASSFELRRTAGTNEKLFF
TGTGCCAGCAGCTTCGAACTTAGGCGGACAGCTGGGACTAATGAAAAACTGTTTTTT
>TRBV9|TRBJ2-7|NA|TRBD1
CASSPRGTGGYEQYF
TGTGCCAGCAGCCCCCGGGGGACAGGGGGCTACGAGCAGTACTTC
>TRBV5-4|TRBJ1-1|NA|TRBD1
CASSPGTGTEAFF
TGTGCCAGCAGCCCCGGGACAGGGACTGAAGCTTTCTTT
>TRBV4-3|TRBJ2-1|once|TRBD2
CASSRGLAEYNEQFF
TGCGCCAGCAGCCGAGGACTAGCGGAATACAATGAGCAGTTCTTC
>TRBV18|TRBJ2-7|NA|NA
CASSLVSYEQYF
TGTGCCAGCTCTCTCGTCTCCTACGAGCAGTACTTC
>TRBV28|TRBJ1-4|NA|NA
CASSVGANEKLFF
TGTGCCAGCAGTGTGGGGGCTAATGAAAAACTGTTTTTT
>TRBV29-1|TRBJ1-1|NA|NA
CSVNRGYTEAFF
TGCAGCGTTAATCGGGGGTACACTGAAGCTTTCTTT
>TRBV9|TRBJ1-3|NA|NA
CASSVRSGLGNTIYF
TGTGCCAGCAGCGTGAGGTCAGGGCTCGGAAACACCATATATTTT
>TRBV11-3|TRBJ2-4|NA|NA
CASSLYREASIQYF
TGTGCCAGCAGCTTATACCGAGAGGCGAGCATTCAGTACTTC
>TRBV28|TRBJ2-7|NA|TRBD1
CASSQTTGAAHEQYF
TGTGCCAGCAGCCAAACGACAGGGGCGGCCCACGAGCAGTACTTC
>TRBV2|TRBJ1-2|once|NA
CASRLDGNYGYTF
TGTGCCAGCAGATTAGACGGAAACTATGGCTACACCTTC
>TRBV4-1|TRBJ1-2|NA|TRBD1
CASSQGQGAKVNYGYTF
TGCGCCAGCAGCCAAGGACAGGGGGCGAAGGTTAACTATGGCTACACCTTC
>TRBV13|TRBJ1-5|NA|NA
CASSSRSDVQPQHF
TGTGCCAGCAGCTCCCGGTCGGACGTTCAGCCCCAGCATTTT
>TRBV29-1|TRBJ2-5|NA|NA
CSVGRRGETQYF
TGCAGCGTTGGACGTAGGGGTGAGACCCAGTACTTC
>TRBV5-4|TRBJ1-4|NA|NA
CASSPDRNEKLFF
TGTGCCAGCAGCCCGGACCGGAATGAAAAACTGTTTTTT
>TRBV4-3|TRBJ2-2|NA|NA
CASSLEGGSGELFF
TGCGCCAGCAGCCTGGAGGGGGGGTCCGGGGAGCTGTTTTTT
>TRBV25-1|TRBJ1-1|NA|NA
CATRDIWTEAFF
TGTGCCACCAGGGACATTTGGACTGAAGCTTTCTTT
>TRBV13|TRBJ2-7|NA|TRBD1
CASHDREYEQYF
TGTGCCAGTCATGACAGGGAATACGAGCAGTACTTC
>TRBV30|TRBJ1-1|once|NA
CAWSVSRNTEAFF
TGTGCCTGGAGTGTTTCCAGAAACACTGAAGCTTTCTTT
>TRBV7-3|TRBJ2-1|NA|TRBD2
CASSPDGGGYNEQFF
TGTGCCAGCAGCCCAGACGGCGGGGGCTACAATGAGCAGTTCTTC
>TRBV6-2/TRBV6-3|TRBJ1-4|NA|NA
CASSYIWDPATNEKLFF
TGTGCCAGCAGTTACATTTGGGACCCGGCCACTAATGAAAAACTGTTTTTT
>TRBV13|TRBJ1-3|NA|TRBD1
CASSPRQGSSSGNTIYF
TGTGCCAGCAGCCCCCGACAGGGGTCCTCCTCTGGAAACACCATATATTTT
>TRBV7-2|TRBJ1-3|NA|NA
CASSPAPLLGGNTIYF
TGTGCCAGCAGCCCAGCCCCTCTCCTGGGGGGAAACACCATATATTTT
>TRBV3-1/TRBV3-2|TRBJ1-4|NA|NA
CASTASGEKLFF
TGTGCCAGCACCGCATCGGGTGAAAAACTGTTTTTT
>TRBV28|TRBJ2-3|few|TRBD2
CASSLVLSSGSRTTDTQYF
TGTGCCAGCAGTTTAGTTTTGTCTAGCGGGAGTCGAACCACAGATACGCAGTATTTT
>TRBV19|TRBJ1-6|NA|TRBD1
CASSIGGTGGSPLHF
TGTGCCAGTAGTATTGGGGGGACAGGCGGTTCACCCCTCCACTTT
>TRBV12-3/TRBV12-4|TRBJ2-2|NA|NA
CASSFPGELFF
TGTGCCAGCAGTTTTCCCGGGGAGCTGTTTTTT
>TRBV29-1|TRBJ2-4|NA|TRBD1
CSVAGGEAKNIQYF
TGCAGCGTTGCAGGGGGCGAAGCCAAAAACATTCAGTACTTC
>TRBV7-3|TRBJ2-4|once|NA
CASSSGGPLDIQYF
TGTGCCAGCAGCTCCGGGGGGCCCCTCGACATTCAGTACTTC
>TRBV4-3|TRBJ1-2|NA|TRBD1
CASSSGTVNGYTF
TGCGCCAGCAGCTCCGGGACAGTTAACGGCTACACCTTC
>TRBV4-3|TRBJ1-5|NA|NA
CASSQVVGVGPQHF
TGCGCCAGCAGCCAAGTAGTGGGGGTTGGGCCCCAGCATTTT
>TRBV20-1|TRBJ2-3|NA|NA
CSAHFKDTQYF
TGCAGTGCCCATTTTAAAGATACGCAGTATTTT
>TRBV10-3|TRBJ1-1|NA|NA
CAISESGTVNTEAFF
TGTGCCATCAGTGAGTCAGGGACCGTGAACACTGAAGCTTTCTTT
>TRBV3-1/TRBV3-2|TRBJ2-1|NA|NA
CASSQMQGGSNEQFF
TGTGCCAGCAGCCAAATGCAGGGAGGTAGCAATGAGCAGTTCTTC
>TRBV19|TRBJ2-2|NA|NA
CASSLQQGTGELFF
TGTGCCAGTAGTTTGCAGCAGGGGACCGGGGAGCTGTTTTTT